What follows are 21 T cell receptor beta chains derived from one specimen sequenced in a study of OX40 agonist ivuxolimab in advanced cancers. Measured with immunoSEQ multiplex PCR; TCRdb has only the in-frame clones, and not every one. The sample carries 70,000 to 80,000 clones, 88% recorded once. The sequences come from CD4+ or CD8+ T cells sorted from blood, collected in a trial of the OX40 agonist ivuxolimab. The receptors were gathered from an adult with an advanced solid tumor such as melanoma, head and neck, liver or kidney cancer.

This chain connects TRBV7-8 to TRBJ2-7; 14 bases map to TRBD2. J gave up 0 bases and V 1 base, and 14 bases lay outside the gene matches. Germline-derived CDR1 and CDR2 are SGHVS and FQNEAQ. The CDR3 length is 21 residues. CDR3 sequence (DNA): TGTGCCAGCAGCTTAGAGATAAGGGGACTAGCGGGAGCCCAGGGCTCCTACGAGCAGTACTTC. This translates into CASSLEIRGLAGAQGSYEQYF.

The V gene is TRBV19, the J gene TRBJ2-2; D might be TRBD1 (6 bases). V shed 3 bases and J shed 3 bases, with 14 bases lying between them. In germline, CDR1 is LNHDA, CDR2 SQIVND (reference sequence). This CDR3 has 16 residues. The CDR3 coding sequence is TGTGCCAGTAGTATCTTAGCAGGGGTGGACACCGGGGAGCTGTTTTTT. Its protein product is CASSILAGVDTGELFF.

The V gene is TRBV9, the J gene TRBJ2-3, with 7 bases that match TRBD2. Per germline, CDR1 SGDLS and CDR2 YYNGEE. The CDR3 loop spans 16 amino acids. The V and J ends lost 4 bases and 4 bases, in that order; junction bases with no gene match: 12. CDR3 DNA sequence: TGTGCCAGCAGCCCCCCCGGGACTAATGCTCCAGATACGCAGTATTTT. Its translation is CASSPPGTNAPDTQYF.

The chain carries TRBV4-2 and TRBJ2-1; D may be TRBD2 (6 bases). V shed 3 bases and J shed 0 bases, with 12 bases lying between them. Germline-derived CDR1 and CDR2 are LGHNA and YNFKEQ. This CDR3 contains 16 residues. DNA of the CDR3: TGTGCCAGCAGCCAGAATAGCGGAAGCTCCTACAATGAGCAGTTCTTC. It yields the protein CASSQNSGSSYNEQFF.

This clone was counted a few times. CDR3: CASSLASSGQPSGANVLTF. The CDR3 coding sequence is TGTGCCAGCAGCTTAGCGTCATCCGGACAGCCCTCTGGGGCCAACGTCCTGACTTTC. This chain joins TRBV7-9 and TRBJ2-6, with D perhaps matching TRBD1 (6 bases). Trimming shortened V by 0 bases and J by 0 bases, and 15 bases separated the two germline ends. Germline CDR1 SEHNR, CDR2 FQNEAQ (reference sequence). CDR3 length equals 19 residues. Using reference TRBV7-9 and TRBJ2-6 for the parts outside the CDR3, the full variable domain is DTGVSQNPRHKITKRGQNVTFRCDPISEHNRLYWYRQTLGQGPEFLTYFQNEAQLEKSRLLSDRFSAERPKGSFSTLEIQRTEQGDSAMYLCASSLASSGQPSGANVLTFGAGSRLTVL.

The V gene is TRBV2, the J gene TRBJ1-4; perhaps TRBD1 as D (5 bases). Germline CDR1 reads SNHLY; CDR2 reads FYNNEI. V lost 7 bases to trimming and J lost 5 bases, with 17 bases between them. The CDR3 is made up of 15 amino acids. CDR3 DNA: TGTGCCAGCAATATCCAAGGGGATGAGAATGAAAAACTGTTTTTT. This translates into CASNIQGDENEKLFF.

The CDR3 region has the DNA TGTGCCAGCAGCTTGCCAGGGGGCGTGGGTGGCTACACCTTC. Translating gives CASSLPGGVGGYTF. The chain links TRBV5-4 to TRBJ1-2; TRBD1 agrees at 8 bases. The germline CDR1 and CDR2 sequences are SGHNT and YYREEE (reference sequence). V shed 1 base and J 7 bases; nucleotides not matched to a gene: 6. CDR3 length: 14 amino acids.

This chain connects TRBV9 to TRBJ2-1; D not resolved. Germline V lookup: CDR1 SGDLS, CDR2 YYNGEE. There are 13 residues in the CDR3. V was cut by 4 bases and J by 7 bases, with 12 bases left in between. The CDR3 reads CASSPGVANEQFF. The CDR3 region has the DNA TGTGCCAGCAGCCCCGGTGTCGCGAATGAGCAGTTCTTC.

J is TRBJ2-7 and V is TRBV11-2; no reliable D call. Germline assignment: CDR1 SGHAT and CDR2 FQNNGV. Trimming shortened V by 1 base and J by 0 bases, and 7 bases separated the two germline ends. This CDR3 spans 14 amino acids. CDR3 nucleotides: TGTGCCAGCAGCTTAGTTTCGGCCTCCTACGAGCAGTACTTC. Its protein product is CASSLVSASYEQYF.

V is TRBV5-6 and J is TRBJ2-7, with TRBD1 as a possible D gene (5 bases). Germline V CDR1 and CDR2: SGHDT, YYEEEE. The V and J ends lost 1 base and 4 bases respectively, with 15 bases between them. CDR3 size: 15 residues. CDR3 protein: CASSLWQGRPYEQYF. The CDR3, as DNA: TGTGCCAGCAGCTTGTGGCAGGGCCGGCCGTACGAGCAGTACTTC.

This clone has just one count. The V call is TRBV5-1, the J call TRBJ2-3; TRBD2 agrees at 11 bases. The CDR3 sequence is 15 residues long. Trimming at V came to 5 bases and at J to 4 bases, leaving 6 bases not matched to a gene. Germline CDR1 and CDR2: SGHRS and YFSETQ. In DNA, the CDR3 is TGCGCCAGCAGATTAGCGGGAGGGGTGGCAGATACGCAGTATTTT. It translates to CASRLAGGVADTQYF.

The chain links TRBV5-6 to TRBJ2-3; perhaps TRBD1 as D (6 bases). The V end was cut by 4 bases, the J end by 6 bases, with 15 bases between. Germline CDR1 SGHDT, CDR2 YYEEEE. The CDR3 length is 14 residues. CDR3 coding DNA: TGTGCCAGCAGCCCAGGTAACAGGGCCGATACGCAGTATTTT. Amino acids: CASSPGNRADTQYF.

The chain carries TRBV5-6 and TRBJ2-3; 8 bases are shared with TRBD1. V lost 4 bases to trimming and J lost 3 bases; unmatched junction nucleotides: 4. CDR3 length equals 14 residues. Germline CDR1 is SGHDT and CDR2 is YYEEEE. The CDR3 sequence: CASSRTGGTDTQYF. For the CDR3, the DNA is TGTGCCAGCAGCCGTACAGGGGGTACAGATACGCAGTATTTT.

The rearrangement uses TRBV5-6 and TRBJ1-3, with 8 bases aligning to TRBD1. V shed 4 bases and J 0 bases; nucleotides not matched to a gene: 9. This CDR3 region has 17 residues. Per germline, CDR1 SGHDT and CDR2 YYEEEE. CDR3 in amino acids: CASSPPGQAISGNTIYF. CDR3 DNA sequence: TGTGCCAGCAGCCCACCGGGACAGGCGATCTCTGGAAACACCATATATTTT.

This chain joins TRBV7-3 and TRBJ2-2; D is undetermined. This CDR3 region has 13 residues. V lost 5 bases and J 2 bases, leaving 6 bases between the germline ends. Germline V lookup: CDR1 SGHTA, CDR2 FQGTGA. This CDR3 reads CASSALNTGELFF. DNA of the CDR3: TGTGCCAGCAGCGCCCTTAACACCGGGGAGCTGTTTTTT.

The chain has TRBV5-8 and TRBJ2-1; D not certain. Trimming took off 0 bases at V and 3 bases at J, with 13 bases between the two ends. The CDR3 length is 16 residues. CDR1 SGHTS and CDR2 YDEGEE come from the germline V gene. Here the CDR3 reads CASSLGGAGNYNEQFF. The CDR3, as DNA: TGTGCCAGCAGCTTGGGAGGCGCAGGTAACTACAATGAGCAGTTCTTC. Full variable domain (outside the CDR3, taken from reference TRBV5-8 and TRBJ2-1): EAGVTQSPTHLIKTRGQQATLRCSPISGHTSVYWYQQALGLGLQFLLWYDEGEERNRGNFPPRFSGRQFPNYSSELNVNALELEDSALYLCASSLGGAGNYNEQFFGPGTRLTVL.

The chain carries TRBV6-6 and TRBJ1-2; possibly TRBD1 for D (6 bases). The CDR3 loop spans 14 amino acids. Deletions cut 1 base from V and 5 bases from J, with 11 bases between. CDR1 and CDR2 (germline): MNHNY, SVGAGI (reference sequence). The CDR3 DNA follows: TGTGCCAGCAGTTACTATGGGCAGGGGTATGGCTACACCTTC. Its translation: CASSYYGQGYGYTF.

The chain joins TRBV4-3 to TRBJ2-7; possible D gene TRBD2, 5 bases. The CDR3 consists of 15 residues. Germline-derived CDR1 and CDR2 are LGHNA and YSLEER. V lost 0 bases and J lost 5, with 14 bases in between. The CDR3 here is CASSQEARVRDEQYF. As DNA, the CDR3 is TGCGCCAGCAGCCAAGAAGCGAGGGTCCGGGACGAGCAGTACTTC.

V is TRBV19 and J is TRBJ1-1; TRBD1 agrees at 7 bases. The V gene's germline CDR1 is LNHDA and CDR2 SQIVND (reference sequence). V was pared by 1 base and J by 8 bases, with 4 bases of the junction left unmatched. CDR3 length: 13 amino acids. CDR3 coding DNA: TGTGCCAGTAGTATAGGGAACAGGGGAGAAGCTTTCTTT. Protein sequence: CASSIGNRGEAFF.

DNA for the CDR3: TGTGCCAGCGGCCAGGACCCCCAAGAGACCCAGTACTTC. Its protein product is CASGQDPQETQYF. This chain joins TRBV9 and TRBJ2-5; D is unresolved. The V gene's germline CDR1 is SGDLS and CDR2 YYNGEE. The CDR3 has 13 residues. Trimming took off 7 bases at V and 1 base at J, with 11 bases between the two ends.

This chain uses TRBV5-6 with TRBJ1-4, with 9 bases fitting TRBD1. Germline V gives CDR1 SGHDT, CDR2 YYEEEE. Trimming removed 4 bases from V and 10 bases from J; junction bases left unmatched: 8. The CDR3 has 14 residues. CDR3 sequence (DNA): TGTGCCAGCAGCCTCACAGGGGGCGCGGGAAAACTGTTTTTT. Residues: CASSLTGGAGKLFF.